This is a list of T cell receptor beta chains from one sample in a study of shared clonotypes between healthy human individuals. Sequenced by immunoSEQ multiplex PCR; TCRdb stores in-frame clones only, minus some. This table has roughly 2.2 million clones, over 90% appearing once. The specimen sequenced was naive CD4+ T cells from PBMCs. Every receptor here comes from a man aged 18 to 30 in good health. Some clones in this sample may be carry-over from other donors' samples. Each CDR3 is given with its conserved first and last residue. The order of the fields is clone size, D gene, CDR3 length, V gene, J gene, CDR3 protein, CDR3 DNA. The D gene is left open where the match is weak. Size is stated for part of the rows, as once, few or many counts, or as a class when the clone is expanded.

size: once
D: TRBD1
length: 14
V: TRBV11-3
J: TRBJ2-2
CDR3: CASSLRQGAGELFF
DNA: TGTGCCAGCAGCTTGCGACAGGGGGCGGGGGAGCTGTTTTTT

size: NA
D: TRBD2
length: 16
V: TRBV27
J: TRBJ2-1
CDR3: CASRSIAGQGLNEQFF
DNA: TGTGCCAGCAGATCTATAGCGGGACAAGGGCTCAATGAGCAGTTCTTC

size: NA
D: NA
length: 16
V: TRBV9
J: TRBJ1-3
CDR3: CASSVAQQYSGNTIYF
DNA: TGTGCCAGCAGCGTAGCACAACAGTACTCTGGAAACACCATATATTTT

size: NA
D: NA
length: 13
V: TRBV19
J: TRBJ1-4
CDR3: CASSNRVDEKLFF
DNA: TGTGCCAGTAGTAACAGGGTTGATGAAAAACTGTTTTTT

size: NA
D: TRBD1
length: 15
V: TRBV18
J: TRBJ1-1
CDR3: CASSPRDRTNTEAFF
DNA: TGTGCCAGCTCACCACGGGACAGGACGAACACTGAAGCTTTCTTT

size: NA
D: NA
length: 13
V: TRBV2
J: TRBJ2-5
CDR3: CASSDRRKETQYF
DNA: TGTGCCAGCAGTGACAGGAGAAAAGAGACCCAGTACTTC

size: NA
D: NA
length: 14
V: TRBV2
J: TRBJ2-5
CDR3: CASRKGGAQETQYF
DNA: TGTGCCAGCAGAAAAGGGGGTGCTCAAGAGACCCAGTACTTC

size: NA
D: NA
length: 11
V: TRBV20-1
J: TRBJ2-2
CDR3: CSARSSGELFF
DNA: TGCAGTGCTAGGTCCAGCGGGGAGCTGTTTTTT

size: once
D: NA
length: 13
V: TRBV29-1
J: TRBJ1-1
CDR3: CSVEGKVGTEAFF
DNA: TGCAGCGTTGAAGGGAAGGTTGGCACTGAAGCTTTCTTT

size: NA
D: NA
length: 14
V: TRBV7-2
J: TRBJ1-4
CDR3: CASSPASSYEKLFF
DNA: TGTGCCAGCAGCCCAGCCTCCTCTTATGAAAAACTGTTTTTT

size: NA
D: NA
length: 14
V: TRBV28
J: TRBJ1-2
CDR3: CASHLGTHLYGYTF
DNA: TGTGCCAGCCACCTGGGGACGCACCTTTATGGCTACACCTTC

size: NA
D: NA
length: 16
V: TRBV6-6
J: TRBJ2-2
CDR3: CASSYFRQGGTGELFF
DNA: TGTGCCAGCAGTTACTTTCGCCAGGGTGGGACCGGGGAGCTGTTTTTT

size: NA
D: TRBD1
length: 17
V: TRBV6-1
J: TRBJ2-1
CDR3: CASSGPPRTGGYNEQFF
DNA: TGTGCCAGCAGTGGCCCTCCCCGGACAGGGGGCTACAATGAGCAGTTCTTC

size: NA
D: TRBD2
length: 16
V: TRBV7-3
J: TRBJ2-3
CDR3: CASSLSGAGVGDTQYF
DNA: TGTGCCAGCAGCTTATCCGGAGCGGGAGTTGGAGATACGCAGTATTTT

size: once
D: NA
length: 12
V: TRBV5-4
J: TRBJ1-3
CDR3: CASSLKGNTIYF
DNA: TGTGCCAGCAGCTTGAAGGGAAACACCATATATTTT

size: NA
D: NA
length: 14
V: TRBV7-6
J: TRBJ2-7
CDR3: CASSFSPSVDEQYF
DNA: TGTGCCAGCAGCTTTTCCCCTAGCGTCGACGAGCAGTACTTC

size: NA
D: TRBD1
length: 16
V: TRBV6-6
J: TRBJ1-5
CDR3: CASSYSHWDSYQPQHF
DNA: TGTGCCAGCAGTTACTCGCATTGGGACAGTTATCAGCCCCAGCATTTT

size: NA
D: NA
length: 13
V: TRBV29-1
J: TRBJ1-1
CDR3: CSSRSRLNTEAFF
DNA: TGCAGCTCTAGGTCCAGATTGAACACTGAAGCTTTCTTT

size: NA
D: NA
length: 14
V: TRBV27
J: TRBJ1-2
CDR3: CASSLRSGNYGYTF
DNA: TGTGCCAGCAGTTTAAGGTCCGGGAACTATGGCTACACCTTC

size: few
D: NA
length: 16
V: TRBV5-4
J: TRBJ2-5
CDR3: CASSSRERGFQETQYF
DNA: TGTGCCAGCAGCTCCCGGGAGAGGGGGTTCCAAGAGACCCAGTACTTC

size: NA
D: TRBD2
length: 18
V: TRBV14
J: TRBJ2-3
CDR3: CASSQAGVLAGITDTQYF
DNA: TGTGCCAGCAGCCAAGCGGGAGTACTAGCGGGAATCACAGATACGCAGTATTTT

size: NA
D: TRBD1
length: 16
V: TRBV5-1
J: TRBJ1-2
CDR3: CASSRPGTGEDYGYTF
DNA: TGCGCCAGCAGCAGGCCCGGGACAGGGGAGGACTATGGCTACACCTTC

size: once
D: NA
length: 13
V: TRBV11-2
J: TRBJ1-1
CDR3: CASSFDLNTEAFF
DNA: TGTGCCAGCAGCTTCGACCTGAACACTGAAGCTTTCTTT

size: NA
D: NA
length: 16
V: TRBV25-1
J: TRBJ1-2
CDR3: CASSEYRSSSLYGYTF
DNA: TGTGCCAGCAGTGAATATAGGTCGTCGAGCCTCTATGGCTACACCTTC

size: NA
D: TRBD1
length: 16
V: TRBV9
J: TRBJ2-5
CDR3: CASSPGTGGNGETQYF
DNA: TGTGCCAGCAGCCCCGGGACAGGGGGCAACGGAGAGACCCAGTACTTC

size: NA
D: NA
length: 13
V: TRBV15
J: TRBJ1-5
CDR3: CATSRDVSQPQHF
DNA: TGTGCCACCAGCAGAGATGTCAGTCAGCCCCAGCATTTT

size: NA
D: NA
length: 14
V: TRBV5-1
J: TRBJ2-6
CDR3: CASSFGSGANVLTF
DNA: TGCGCCAGCAGCTTCGGATCTGGGGCCAACGTCCTGACTTTC

size: NA
D: NA
length: 11
V: TRBV29-1
J: TRBJ2-7
CDR3: CSVAPGGEQYF
DNA: TGCAGCGTGGCGCCGGGTGGAGAGCAGTACTTC

size: NA
D: NA
length: 11
V: TRBV2
J: TRBJ1-1
CDR3: CASKGDTEAFF
DNA: TGTGCCAGCAAGGGGGACACTGAAGCTTTCTTT

size: NA
D: NA
length: 17
V: TRBV27
J: TRBJ2-7
CDR3: CASSLSRTIQAAYEQYF
DNA: TGTGCCAGCAGTTTATCCAGGACTATTCAGGCGGCCTACGAGCAGTACTTC

size: NA
D: NA
length: 13
V: TRBV11-3
J: TRBJ2-5
CDR3: CASSLGTTETQYF
DNA: TGTGCCAGCAGCTTAGGGACAACCGAGACCCAGTACTTC

size: NA
D: TRBD1
length: 14
V: TRBV5-1
J: TRBJ2-7
CDR3: CASSLQGATYEQYF
DNA: TGCGCCAGCAGCTTGCAGGGGGCCACCTACGAGCAGTACTTC

size: NA
D: TRBD2
length: 19
V: TRBV2
J: TRBJ2-7
CDR3: CASSEGRAGGFRSSYEQYF
DNA: TGTGCCAGCAGTGAAGGTCGAGCGGGAGGATTTAGGAGCTCCTACGAGCAGTACTTC

size: NA
D: TRBD1
length: 16
V: TRBV15
J: TRBJ2-7
CDR3: CATSRGGGPSSYEQYF
DNA: TGTGCCACCAGCAGAGGAGGGGGCCCGAGCTCCTACGAGCAGTACTTC

size: NA
D: TRBD2
length: 14
V: TRBV6-5
J: TRBJ2-5
CDR3: CASQRERGQETQYF
DNA: TGTGCCAGTCAGCGGGAGCGGGGCCAAGAGACCCAGTACTTC

size: once
D: NA
length: 14
V: TRBV28
J: TRBJ1-5
CDR3: CASRLQGVSQPQHF
DNA: TGTGCCAGCAGGCTTCAAGGGGTATCACAGCCCCAGCATTTT

size: NA
D: NA
length: 13
V: TRBV7-9
J: TRBJ2-7
CDR3: CASSLAVSSEQYF
DNA: TGTGCCAGCAGCTTAGCTGTCAGCTCCGAGCAGTACTTC

size: NA
D: NA
length: 12
V: TRBV28
J: TRBJ1-1
CDR3: CASSRGYTEAFF
DNA: TGTGCCAGCAGTAGGGGTTACACTGAAGCTTTCTTT

size: once
D: NA
length: 11
V: TRBV30
J: TRBJ2-7
CDR3: CAWSVVNEQYF
DNA: TGTGCCTGGAGTGTCGTAAACGAGCAGTACTTC

size: NA
D: NA
length: 13
V: TRBV27
J: TRBJ2-2
CDR3: CASSLSGAGELFF
DNA: TGTGCCAGCAGTTTAAGCGGAGCCGGGGAGCTGTTTTTT

size: NA
D: NA
length: 14
V: TRBV11-2
J: TRBJ2-7
CDR3: CASSLGRGGYEQYF
DNA: TGTGCCAGCAGCTTAGGCCGCGGCGGTTACGAGCAGTACTTC

size: NA
D: TRBD2
length: 14
V: TRBV6-5
J: TRBJ2-7
CDR3: CASTRGGGYYEQYF
DNA: TGTGCCAGCACCAGAGGCGGGGGTTACTACGAGCAGTACTTC

size: NA
D: TRBD1
length: 13
V: TRBV7-9
J: TRBJ1-2
CDR3: CASSPGTGVGYTF
DNA: TGTGCCAGCAGCCCTGGGACAGGGGTGGGCTACACCTTC

size: NA
D: TRBD2
length: 17
V: TRBV9
J: TRBJ2-5
CDR3: CASSAHGGLAGQETQYF
DNA: TGTGCCAGCAGCGCCCACGGGGGACTAGCGGGTCAAGAGACCCAGTACTTC

size: NA
D: NA
length: 13
V: TRBV28
J: TRBJ1-5
CDR3: CASSLLKAAYLQF
DNA: TGTGCCAGCAGTTTATTAAAGGCAGCCTACCTACAATTT

size: NA
D: TRBD1
length: 17
V: TRBV11-3
J: TRBJ1-3
CDR3: CASSFNLRQGLGNTIYF
DNA: TGTGCCAGCAGCTTTAACCTTCGACAGGGATTAGGAAACACCATATATTTT

size: NA
D: NA
length: 13
V: TRBV7-6
J: TRBJ2-3
CDR3: CASSRPVADTQYF
DNA: TGTGCCAGCAGCCGCCCGGTTGCAGATACGCAGTATTTT

size: NA
D: NA
length: 14
V: TRBV5-1
J: TRBJ1-1
CDR3: CASSLDGMNTEAFF
DNA: TGCGCCAGCAGCTTGGACGGAATGAACACTGAAGCTTTCTTT